These T cell receptor beta chains were read from a single sample in a study of radiation and T cells in renal cell carcinoma. Assay used: immunoSEQ multiplex PCR; TCRdb lists only in-frame clones, some missing. Of more than 65,000 clones in the sample, just over 85% were seen once. The sequencing here drew on blood, taken from a patient whose treatment included radiotherapy and nephrectomy. The receptor source for this set is a woman aged 45-59 years with renal cell carcinoma. CDR3s include the opening cysteine and the closing phenylalanine or tryptophan. Fields, in order: J gene, clone size, V gene, D gene, CDR3 protein, CDR3 DNA. The D gene is left open where the match is weak. The size of a clone is reported for some rows only, either as once, few or many, or as a class for expanded clones.

J: TRBJ2-1; size: -; V: TRBV5-1; D: TRBD2; CDR3: CASSPPLAGTYNEQFF; DNA: TGCGCCAGCAGCCCCCCTCTAGCGGGTACCTACAATGAGCAGTTCTTC
J: TRBJ2-2; size: -; V: TRBV27; D: -; CDR3: CASSFGSGTGELFF; DNA: TGTGCCAGCAGTTTCGGTAGCGGCACCGGGGAGCTGTTTTTT
J: TRBJ1-2; size: medium-sized; V: TRBV4-3; D: TRBD1; CDR3: CASSPTTGSGYTF; DNA: TGCGCCAGCAGCCCAACGACAGGGAGCGGCTACACCTTC
J: TRBJ2-5; size: once; V: TRBV11-2; D: -; CDR3: CASSLDISGLETQYF; DNA: TGTGCCAGCAGCTTAGATATCTCCGGTTTGGAGACCCAGTACTTC
J: TRBJ2-7; size: -; V: TRBV9; D: TRBD2; CDR3: CASSVTSGRSFYEQYF; DNA: TGTGCCAGCAGCGTTACTAGCGGGAGATCTTTCTACGAGCAGTACTTC
J: TRBJ1-5; size: -; V: TRBV6-6; D: TRBD1; CDR3: CASRSQGTSNQPQHF; DNA: TGTGCCAGCAGGTCACAGGGGACTAGCAATCAGCCCCAGCATTTT
J: TRBJ1-6; size: few; V: TRBV6-5; D: -; CDR3: CASRRDHGDGSLHF; DNA: TGTGCCAGCAGACGCGACCATGGGGATGGTTCCCTCCACTTT
J: TRBJ1-5; size: -; V: TRBV19; D: -; CDR3: CASSISRAGGNQPQHF; DNA: TGTGCCAGTAGTATAAGCCGGGCGGGTGGCAATCAGCCCCAGCATTTT
J: TRBJ2-7; size: -; V: TRBV28; D: TRBD1; CDR3: CASSKPDRGYEQYF; DNA: TGTGCCAGCAGTAAACCGGACAGGGGCTACGAGCAGTACTTC
J: TRBJ2-2; size: once; V: TRBV5-1; D: TRBD2; CDR3: CASSLELAGGPITGELFF; DNA: TGCGCCAGCAGCTTGGAACTAGCGGGAGGGCCTATCACCGGGGAGCTGTTTTTT
J: TRBJ1-3; size: -; V: TRBV15; D: -; CDR3: CATSRDSSVVNTIYF; DNA: TGTGCCACCAGCAGAGATAGTTCTGTTGTAAACACCATATATTTT
J: TRBJ2-7; size: once; V: TRBV6-5; D: TRBD2; CDR3: CASSYSRGGLLYEQYF; DNA: TGTGCCAGCAGTTACTCTCGGGGGGGGCTTTTATACGAGCAGTACTTC
J: TRBJ2-3; size: once; V: TRBV7-2; D: -; CDR3: CASSPGLFRPQNTDTQYF; DNA: TGTGCCAGCAGTCCAGGACTTTTCAGGCCTCAGAACACAGATACGCAGTATTTT
J: TRBJ2-3; size: -; V: TRBV9; D: TRBD2; CDR3: CASSVALTSGSADTQYF; DNA: TGTGCCAGCAGCGTGGCACTGACTAGCGGGAGTGCAGATACGCAGTATTTT
J: TRBJ1-1; size: many; V: TRBV2; D: -; CDR3: CASTRGRMNTEAFF; DNA: TGTGCCAGCACCAGGGGACGGATGAACACTGAAGCTTTCTTT
J: TRBJ1-1; size: -; V: TRBV2; D: -; CDR3: CASSGVGVNTEAFF; DNA: TGTGCCAGCAGTGGGGTGGGGGTAAACACTGAAGCTTTCTTT
J: TRBJ2-7; size: -; V: TRBV6-1; D: -; CDR3: CASSEGELGVDEQYF; DNA: TGTGCCAGCAGTGAAGGTGAACTCGGAGTAGACGAGCAGTACTTC
J: TRBJ2-7; size: few; V: TRBV11-2; D: -; CDR3: CASSQYYEQYF; DNA: TGTGCCAGCAGCCAGTACTACGAGCAGTACTTC
J: TRBJ2-7; size: -; V: TRBV7-6; D: TRBD2; CDR3: CASSSLIAGSSYEQYF; DNA: TGTGCCAGCAGCTCCCTTATAGCGGGGAGCAGCTACGAGCAGTACTTC
J: TRBJ2-3; size: -; V: TRBV9; D: -; CDR3: CASSVEVADTQYF; DNA: TGTGCCAGCAGCGTAGAGGTCGCAGATACGCAGTATTTT
J: TRBJ1-6; size: once; V: TRBV28; D: -; CDR3: CASSPTYNSPLHF; DNA: TGTGCCAGCAGCCCCACCTATAATTCACCCCTCCACTTT
J: TRBJ2-3; size: few; V: TRBV9; D: TRBD1; CDR3: CASSVGITGADTQYF; DNA: TGTGCCAGCAGCGTAGGCATAACAGGGGCAGATACGCAGTATTTT
J: TRBJ1-4; size: many; V: TRBV6-1; D: TRBD1; CDR3: CASRGWTGLNEKLFF; DNA: TGTGCCAGCAGGGGCTGGACAGGACTTAATGAAAAACTGTTTTTT
J: TRBJ2-7; size: -; V: TRBV7-9; D: -; CDR3: CASSSALGSSASSYEQYF; DNA: TGTGCCAGCAGCTCCGCGTTGGGGAGTAGCGCAAGCTCCTACGAGCAGTACTTC
J: TRBJ1-2; size: -; V: TRBV19; D: TRBD1; CDR3: CASSITGVGYTF; DNA: TGTGCCAGTAGTATAACAGGGGTCGGCTACACCTTC
J: TRBJ2-7; size: -; V: TRBV5-1; D: TRBD1; CDR3: CASSSGQGTYEQYF; DNA: TGCGCCAGCAGCTCAGGACAGGGGACCTACGAGCAGTACTTC
J: TRBJ2-3; size: -; V: TRBV7-2; D: TRBD1; CDR3: CASSPGQASDTQYF; DNA: TGTGCCAGCAGCCCGGGACAGGCCTCAGATACGCAGTATTTT
J: TRBJ2-3; size: -; V: TRBV6-5; D: -; CDR3: CANPAFTDTQYF; DNA: TGTGCCAACCCTGCCTTCACAGATACGCAGTATTTT
J: TRBJ2-3; size: -; V: TRBV10-3; D: -; CDR3: CAISHRDQQDTQYF; DNA: TGTGCCATCAGTCACCGGGACCAACAGGATACGCAGTATTTT
J: TRBJ1-2; size: -; V: TRBV5-6; D: -; CDR3: CASGSQGLGGYTF; DNA: TGTGCCAGCGGCTCGCAGGGGCTGGGTGGCTACACCTTC
J: TRBJ2-3; size: -; V: TRBV5-4; D: TRBD2; CDR3: CASGRREGTDTQYF; DNA: TGTGCCAGCGGGCGGCGGGAGGGCACAGATACGCAGTATTTT
J: TRBJ1-2; size: -; V: TRBV5-8; D: -; CDR3: CASSLQGRAPGYTF; DNA: TGTGCCAGCAGCTTGCAGGGACGGGCCCCTGGCTACACCTTC
J: TRBJ1-2; size: few; V: TRBV18; D: -; CDR3: CASSPRGYGYTF; DNA: TGTGCCAGCTCACCAAGGGGCTATGGCTACACCTTC
J: TRBJ2-7; size: -; V: TRBV7-2; D: TRBD2; CDR3: CASSKGLAGAYEQYF; DNA: TGTGCCAGCAGCAAGGGACTAGCGGGCGCCTACGAGCAGTACTTC
J: TRBJ2-1; size: -; V: TRBV5-1; D: TRBD1; CDR3: CASSLETGDYNEQFF; DNA: TGCGCCAGCAGCTTGGAGACAGGGGACTACAATGAGCAGTTCTTC
J: TRBJ2-7; size: -; V: TRBV11-1; D: TRBD2; CDR3: CASSSGTSGTYEQYF; DNA: TGTGCCAGCAGCTCCGGGACTAGCGGAACCTACGAGCAGTACTTC
J: TRBJ1-3; size: -; V: TRBV7-2; D: -; CDR3: CASSLASTGAGNTIYF; DNA: TGTGCCAGCAGCTTAGCATCTACTGGGGCCGGAAACACCATATATTTT
J: TRBJ1-1; size: -; V: TRBV19; D: -; CDR3: CASSIHRDTEAFF; DNA: TGTGCCAGTAGTATACACCGGGACACTGAAGCTTTCTTT
J: TRBJ1-2; size: -; V: TRBV6-4; D: -; CDR3: CARLSQGGGYTF; DNA: TGTGCCAGATTATCACAGGGAGGTGGCTACACCTTC
J: TRBJ2-1; size: -; V: TRBV19; D: TRBD2; CDR3: CASGLVGPREQFF; DNA: TGTGCCAGCGGACTAGTGGGGCCCCGGGAGCAGTTCTTC
J: TRBJ2-7; size: -; V: TRBV10-3; D: -; CDR3: CATRGPAKYEQYF; DNA: TGTGCCACTCGGGGACCGGCGAAATACGAGCAGTACTTC
J: TRBJ1-4; size: -; V: TRBV2; D: -; CDR3: CASSDGNPNEKLFF; DNA: TGTGCCAGCAGTGATGGGAACCCTAATGAAAAACTGTTTTTT
J: TRBJ1-4; size: -; V: TRBV19; D: TRBD1; CDR3: CASSTSRQGVKLFF; DNA: TGTGCCAGTAGTACCTCTCGACAGGGCGTAAAACTGTTTTTT
J: TRBJ1-1; size: -; V: TRBV28; D: TRBD1; CDR3: CASSSGTGGIEAFF; DNA: TGTGCCAGCAGTTCCGGGACAGGGGGCATTGAAGCTTTCTTT
J: TRBJ1-1; size: -; V: TRBV6-6; D: TRBD1; CDR3: CASWTGLVAEAFF; DNA: TGTGCCAGCTGGACAGGTCTGGTCGCTGAAGCTTTCTTT